The present T cell receptor beta chain was sequenced within a study of blood T cell repertoires in COVID-19. The repertoire was sequenced with immunoSEQ multiplex PCR; TCRdb's copy has only in-frame clones and lacks some. The sample has approximately 190,000 clones, roughly 80% seen once. This CDR3 has 16 residues. Germline assignment: CDR1 LGHDT and CDR2 YNNKEL (reference sequence). The ends lost 1 base at V and 0 bases at J; junction bases unmatched: 3. This clonotype originated in an older woman with COVID-19, enrolled during active disease. V usage is TRBV3-1 (or the pseudogene TRBV3-2) and J usage is TRBJ2-3; 8 nucleotides match TRBD2. The sequenced sample consisted of peripheral blood. The CDR3 is CASSQVRGGSTDTQYF. CDR3 coding DNA: TGTGCCAGCAGCCAAGTTCGGGGGGGGAGCACAGATACGCAGTATTTT.